This T cell receptor (beta chain) was sequenced in a study of blood T cell repertoires in COVID-19. At the level of the study: The United States, Italy and Spain provided the acute and convalescent COVID-19 samples.

Looked up from germline, CDR1 is SGDLS and CDR2 is YYNGEE. The CDR3 consists of 13 residues. Between the trimmed V and J ends, which lost 3 bases and 7 bases, there was a span of 8 bases. This clone was seen only once. Per the authors' pipeline: By means of reference gene primer amplification, nucleated cell counts were estimated. Data came from immunoSEQ multiplex PCR; TCRdb stores just in-frame clones and leaves some out. The D gene and trimming were derived from the DNA, and the V and J assignments and clone size from that table. The sample yields 200,000 to 250,000 clones, about 83% seen once. The sequence derives from a man aged 60-69 years who had recovered from COVID-19. The chain is built from TRBV9 and TRBJ1-6; D perhaps matches TRBD1 (5 bases). The specimen was peripheral blood. The CDR3 here is CASSGGENSPLHF. The CDR3 coding sequence is TGTGCCAGCAGCGGGGGGGAAAATTCACCCCTCCACTTT. The full variable domain, with the rest looked up from reference TRBV9 and TRBJ1-6, is DSGVTQTPKHLITATGQRVTLRCSPRSGDLSVYWYQQSLDQGLQFLIQYYNGEERAKGNILERFSAQQFPDLHSELNLSSLELGDSALYFCASSGGENSPLHFGNGTRLTVT.